The 22 T cell receptor beta chains in this list originate from one sample, sequenced in a study of cytomegalovirus exposure and HLA in healthy donors. The PCR ran on 60 Vbeta and 13 Jbeta primers. Sequencing was performed with immunoSEQ multiplex PCR; in TCRdb, only in-frame clones are kept and a portion is missing. Of over 150,000 clones listed, over 70% are singletons. The material sequenced was PBMCs. The receptors stem from a man aged 18 to 30 in good health and CMV-seropositive.

The chain recombines TRBV6-5 with TRBJ2-1; D unclear. The CDR3 spans 13 residues. The V gene lost 2 bases and the J gene lost 6 bases, with 8 bases spanning the gap. CDR1 is MNHEY, CDR2 SVGAGI, per germline. CDR3 in DNA: TGTGCCAGCAGTTACACTCTTAGCAATGAGCAGTTCTTC. Protein sequence: CASSYTLSNEQFF.

The chain recombines TRBV9 with TRBJ2-1; 10 nucleotides line up with TRBD2. V gave up 3 bases and J gave up 6 bases; unmatched junction bases: 9. The CDR3 contains 16 residues. Looked up from germline, CDR1 is SGDLS and CDR2 is YYNGEE. CDR3 residues: CASSAIPSGSGNEQFF. The CDR3 coding sequence is TGTGCCAGCAGCGCCATTCCTAGCGGGAGTGGCAATGAGCAGTTCTTC.

The table lists this clone with a count of one. The chain joins TRBV15 to TRBJ1-3; D call uncertain. The V and J ends lost 3 bases and 0 bases respectively, with 15 bases between them. The germline gives CDR1 LNHNV, CDR2 YYDKDF (reference sequence). The CDR3 spans 17 residues. The CDR3 spells CATSSPSRYYSGNTIYF. The CDR3 DNA reads TGTGCCACCAGCAGTCCTTCCCGTTACTACTCTGGAAACACCATATATTTT.

The chain links TRBV11-3 to TRBJ2-1; no clear D. The CDR3 runs to 14 residues. V was trimmed by 1 base and J by 4 bases, leaving 8 bases between them. In germline, CDR1 is SGHNT, CDR2 YENEEA. CDR3 coding DNA: TGTGCCAGCAGCTTAGCGGTCGAATACAATGAGCAGTTCTTC. It translates to CASSLAVEYNEQFF.

J is TRBJ1-1 and V is TRBV5-6; D uncertain. Germline V lookup: CDR1 SGHDT, CDR2 YYEEEE. The CDR3 covers 15 residues. Trimming removed 5 bases at V and 4 bases at J, with 18 bases between. The CDR3 nucleotides read TGTGCCAGCAGTTGGGCAGGAGACGGGAGCACTGAAGCTTTCTTT. Protein product: CASSWAGDGSTEAFF.

J is TRBJ2-1 and V is TRBV6-5; TRBD2 aligns across 7 bases. This CDR3 contains 14 residues. With 6 bases clipped from V and 3 bases from J, the junction kept 5 bases outside the gene matches. Germline V gene sequence: CDR1 MNHEY, CDR2 SVGAGI. The CDR3 DNA reads as TGTGCCAGCAGCCGCAGCGGGATCTACAATGAGCAGTTCTTC. Protein: CASSRSGIYNEQFF.

With regard to this clone: The sample holds other DNA sequences that translate to the same CDR3. The V gene is TRBV18, the J gene TRBJ1-2; a possible D gene is TRBD1 (5 bases). Trimming stripped 2 bases from V and 5 bases from J, with 12 bases between. Per germline, CDR1 KGHSH and CDR2 LQKENI. CDR3 length equals 14 residues. DNA for the CDR3: TGTGCCAGCTCACCAGCTGACAGAGGATATGGCTACACCTTC. Its protein is CASSPADRGYGYTF.

This chain links TRBV5-1 with TRBJ2-3; D is possibly TRBD2 (5 bases). The CDR3 sequence is 15 residues long. The V gene lost 0 bases and the J gene lost 6 bases, with 14 bases spanning the gap. The V gene's germline CDR1 is SGHRS and CDR2 YFSETQ. As DNA, the CDR3 is TGCGCCAGCAGCTTGGGCGGGCGGACCGTGGATACGCAGTATTTT. Translated, it gives CASSLGGRTVDTQYF.

The chain joins TRBV9 to TRBJ2-3, with 11 bases aligning to TRBD2. This CDR3 contains 18 residues. Germline assignment: CDR1 SGDLS and CDR2 YYNGEE. J lost 0 bases, V lost 2 bases, and 8 bases had no gene match. The CDR3 protein is CASSVQLAGGGSTDTQYF. In nucleotides, the CDR3 is TGTGCCAGCAGCGTGCAGCTAGCGGGGGGTGGCAGCACAGATACGCAGTATTTT.

This chain uses TRBV5-4 with TRBJ1-1, with 7 bases matching TRBD1. Germline CDR1 and CDR2: SGHNT and YYREEE (reference sequence). The CDR3 loop spans 14 amino acids. V dropped 9 bases and J dropped 0; count of bases not matched to a gene: 8. The CDR3 loop is CAIRQGGMNTEAFF. The DNA of the CDR3 is TGTGCCATAAGACAGGGAGGAATGAACACTGAAGCTTTCTTT. Using reference TRBV5-4 and TRBJ1-1 for the parts outside the CDR3, the full variable domain is ETGVTQSPTHLIKTRGQQVTLRCSSQSGHNTVSWYQQALGQGPQFIFQYYREEENGRGNFPPRFSGLQFPNYSSELNVNALELDDSALYLCAIRQGGMNTEAFFGQGTRLTVV.

Of note for this clone: In this CDR3 the conserved last residue, phenylalanine or tryptophan, is missing, so a read error is likely. The DNA is omitted, as the CDR3 cannot be located on it reliably, and the CDR3 follows TCRdb's listing. The CDR3: CASSPADT. J is TRBJ1-2 and V is TRBV28; the listed D gene, TRBD1, was not tested against the DNA. The germline CDR1 and CDR2 sequences are MDHEN and SYDVKM. 8 amino acids form the CDR3, both terminal residues included.

The chain employs TRBV2 and TRBJ1-4; tentative D call: TRBD1 (5 bases). Trimming removed 5 bases from V and 4 bases from J, with 14 bases in between. Germline loops: CDR1 SNHLY, CDR2 FYNNEI. The CDR3 is 15 amino acids. The CDR3 DNA sequence: TGTGCCAGCAGTCCTGGGGAGGGGCGTAATGAAAAACTGTTTTTT. Its translation is CASSPGEGRNEKLFF.

J is TRBJ1-5 and V is TRBV2; 7 bases fit TRBD1. Unmatched junction bases numbered 18, after V lost 8 bases and J lost 5 bases. CDR3 length: 17 residues. Germline lookup yields CDR1 SNHLY and CDR2 FYNNEI. Written as DNA, the CDR3 is TGTGCCAGCCGCGAGCACCTTGACAGGGTGTACGATCAGCCCCAGCATTTT. This gives the protein CASREHLDRVYDQPQHF.

The chain recombines TRBV23-1 with TRBJ1-3; no definite D call. TRBV23-1 is an ORF, with its function uncertain. Trimming shortened V by 3 bases and J by 0 bases, and 9 bases separated the two germline ends. The CDR3 totals 15 residues. The DNA of the CDR3 is TGCGCCAGCAGTCACCGCAGGTCCTCTGGAAACACCATATATTTT. Encoded protein: CASSHRRSSGNTIYF.

This chain uses TRBV5-1 with TRBJ1-1; 8 bases map to TRBD1. After removal of 0 bases from V and 10 bases from J, the junction contained 8 bases not matched to a gene. Germline CDR1 is SGHRS and CDR2 is YFSETQ. This CDR3 is built from 14 residues. CDR3 bases: TGCGCCAGCAGCTTGGATGACAGGGGCGGACTAGCTTTCTTT. Translated, it gives CASSLDDRGGLAFF.

Note on this clone: The same CDR3 also results from other DNA sequences found in this sample. The rearrangement links TRBV19 to TRBJ1-5; 7 positions agree with TRBD1. The germline gives CDR1 LNHDA, CDR2 SQIVND (reference sequence). This CDR3 is 14 amino acids long. J was trimmed by 3 bases and V by 3 bases; bases with no gene match: 2. CDR3 sequence reads: CASSIGTANQPQHF. Here the CDR3 DNA reads TGTGCCAGTAGTATTGGGACAGCCAATCAGCCCCAGCATTTT. Complete variable domain (other parts from reference TRBV19 and TRBJ1-5): DGGITQSPKYLFRKEGQNVTLSCEQNLNHDAMYWYRQDPGQGLRLIYYSQIVNDFQKGDIAEGYSVSREKKESFPLTVTSAQKNPTAFYLCASSIGTANQPQHFGDGTRLSIL.

V gene TRBV14 combines with J gene TRBJ2-1, with a weak D call TRBD1 (5 bases). V was pared by 5 bases and J by 6 bases, with 11 bases between. The germline V gene encodes CDR1 SGHDN and CDR2 FVKESK. This CDR3 comprises 13 residues. The CDR3 loop reads CASSIDSLNEQFF. For the CDR3, the DNA is TGTGCCAGCAGCATAGACAGCCTCAATGAGCAGTTCTTC.

This sequence joins TRBV5-6 and TRBJ1-6; 8 nucleotides align to TRBD1. The germline CDR1 and CDR2 sequences are SGHDT and YYEEEE. The CDR3 totals 17 residues. V trimming: 3 bases; J trimming: 3 bases; junction bases outside the gene matches: 8. The CDR3 DNA reads as TGTGCCAGCAGCTGGGGGGGACAGGCCGACTATAATTCACCCCTCCACTTT. Amino acids: CASSWGGQADYNSPLHF.

This clone has just one count. The V gene is TRBV6-6, the J gene TRBJ1-2; 7 bases match TRBD1. This CDR3 comprises 15 residues. V was pared by 2 bases and J by 4 bases, with 7 bases of the junction left unmatched. Germline values: CDR1 MNHNY, CDR2 SVGAGI (reference sequence). CDR3 in DNA: TGTGCCAGCAGTTACACAGGGGAGGAGGTCTATGGCTACACCTTC. Its protein product is CASSYTGEEVYGYTF.

This chain joins TRBV25-1 and TRBJ2-3, with D unclear. Germline CDR1 MGHDK, CDR2 SYGVNS. There are 13 residues in the CDR3. The V end lost 4 bases, the J end lost 1 base, and 6 bases lay between the germline ends. CDR3 region: CASSVGGTDTQYF. The CDR3 DNA follows: TGTGCCAGCAGTGTGGGCGGCACAGATACGCAGTATTTT.

V and J are TRBV6-1 and TRBJ2-3; 10 bases fit TRBD2. With 3 bases clipped from V and 1 base from J, the junction kept 4 bases outside the gene matches. The germline V gene has CDR1 MNHNS and CDR2 SASEGT. The CDR3 has 16 amino acids. The CDR3 DNA reads TGTGCCAGCAGTGAGCAGCTAGCGGGAGGCACAGATACGCAGTATTTT. Protein: CASSEQLAGGTDTQYF.

This chain uses TRBV10-3 with TRBJ1-1; D gene uncertain. CDR3 length equals 12 residues. Trimming left V 10 bases short and J 5 bases short, with 14 bases between. In germline, CDR1 is ENHRY, CDR2 SYGVKD. Here the CDR3 DNA reads TGTGCCACTACGGCGGGAGGGACTGAAGCTTTCTTT. Its translation: CATTAGGTEAFF.